A single T cell receptor (beta chain) is shown here with its context. V lost 2 bases, J lost 5 bases, and 12 bases lay in between. CDR1 is MNHNS, CDR2 SASEGT, per germline. The CDR3 length is 14 residues. Libraries were prepared by immunoSEQ multiplex PCR; TCRdb keeps only in-frame clonotypes and omits some of them. In the table there are around 70,000 clones, 94% of which are singletons. The data were obtained in a study of control samples from healthy donors and cancer patients. This clonotype was sampled from a woman younger than 45 in good health. Sequencing used blood. J is TRBJ2-5 and V is TRBV6-1; unclear D gene. CDR3 in amino acids: CASSEPEVRETQYF. As DNA, the CDR3 is TGTGCCAGCAGTGAACCTGAGGTACGGGAGACCCAGTACTTC.